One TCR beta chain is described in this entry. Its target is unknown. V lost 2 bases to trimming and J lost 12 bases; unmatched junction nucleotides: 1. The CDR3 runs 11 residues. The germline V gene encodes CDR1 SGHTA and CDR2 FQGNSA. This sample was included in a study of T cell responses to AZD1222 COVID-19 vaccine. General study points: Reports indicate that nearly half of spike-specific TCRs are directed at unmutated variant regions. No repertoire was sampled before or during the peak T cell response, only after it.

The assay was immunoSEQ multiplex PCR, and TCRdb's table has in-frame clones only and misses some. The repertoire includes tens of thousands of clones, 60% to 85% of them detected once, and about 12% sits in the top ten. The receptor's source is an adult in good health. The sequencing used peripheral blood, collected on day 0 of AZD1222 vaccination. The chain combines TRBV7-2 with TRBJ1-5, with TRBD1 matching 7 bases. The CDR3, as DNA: TGTGCCAGCAGCTTACAGGGGGTCCAGCATTTT. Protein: CASSLQGVQHF.